This record covers a single T cell receptor beta chain. Likely unrecorded immune exposures existed in these nominally healthy donors. The entry originates in a study of cytomegalovirus exposure and HLA in healthy donors. CDR3 length: 14 amino acids. Germline assignment: CDR1 SGHVS and CDR2 FNYEAQ. V dropped 5 bases and J dropped 2; count of bases not matched to a gene: 4. In the PCR, 60 Vbeta and 13 Jbeta primers were used. In the authors' workflow: About 11 million of the roughly 80 million unique TCR beta chains counted in a later analysis were shared. Repertoires were generated with immunoSEQ multiplex PCR, while TCRdb's copy carries only in-frame clones and drops some. The D gene and trimming were derived from the DNA, and the V and J assignments and clone size from that table. The sample includes some 130,000 clones, roughly 70% of them seen just once.

This chain links TRBV7-6 with TRBJ2-3; 7 bases fit TRBD2. This sequence was found in a human donor in good health. Sequencing was done on a sample of PBMCs. The CDR3 nucleotides are TGTGCCAGCAGCAGGACTAGAACCACAGATACGCAGTATTTT. Translated, it gives CASSRTRTTDTQYF.